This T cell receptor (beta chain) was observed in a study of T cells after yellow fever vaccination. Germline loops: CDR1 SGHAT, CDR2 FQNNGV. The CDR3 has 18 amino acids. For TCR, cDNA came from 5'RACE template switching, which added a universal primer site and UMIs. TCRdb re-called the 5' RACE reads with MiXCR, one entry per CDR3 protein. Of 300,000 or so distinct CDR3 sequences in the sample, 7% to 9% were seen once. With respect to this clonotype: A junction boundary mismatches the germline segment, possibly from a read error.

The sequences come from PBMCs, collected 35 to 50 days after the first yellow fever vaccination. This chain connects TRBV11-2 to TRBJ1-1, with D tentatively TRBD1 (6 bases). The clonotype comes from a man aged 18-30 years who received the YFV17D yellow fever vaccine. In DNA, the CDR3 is TGTGCCAGCAGCTTCCAAACCCTACGACAGGCGGGGAACACTGAAGTTTTCTTT. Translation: CASSFQTLRQAGNTEVFF.